The 26 T cell receptor beta chains below all came from one sample that was sequenced in a study of CD8 T cells in ankylosing spondylitis. TCRdb re-called the 5' RACE reads through MiXCR, storing one row per CDR3 protein. The sample lists about 240,000 distinct CDR3 sequences, less than 9.5% occurring once. The sequenced material came from blood, either unsorted or a sorted T cell fraction (not recorded which). Source of these receptors: a female donor with ankylosing spondylitis or in good health (not recorded which).

This clonotype was detected many times. The chain joins TRBV5-1 to TRBJ2-3; D is undetermined. V lost 7 bases and J lost 2, with 8 bases in between. Germline lookup yields CDR1 SGHRS and CDR2 YFSETQ. This CDR3 has 12 residues. CDR3 loop: CASGSNTDTQYF. The CDR3 nucleotides read TGCGCCAGCGGATCCAACACAGATACGCAGTATTTT. Looking up the rest from reference TRBV5-1 and TRBJ2-3 gives the full variable domain: KAGVTQTPRYLIKTRGQQVTLSCSPISGHRSVSWYQQTPGQGLQFLFEYFSETQRNKGNFPGRFSGRQFSNSRSEMNVSTLELGDSALYLCASGSNTDTQYFGPGTRLTVL.

This clonotype was seen many times. This CDR3 is CASGPVAGASTDTQYF. CDR3 DNA: TGCGCCAGCGGACCTGTAGCGGGCGCTAGCACAGATACGCAGTATTTT. V is TRBV5-1 and J is TRBJ2-3; 7 bases are shared with TRBD2. This CDR3 is 16 amino acids long. Germline V gene data show CDR1 as SGHRS and CDR2 as YFSETQ. V trimming: 7 bases; J trimming: 0 bases; junction bases outside the gene matches: 11.

This clonotype appeared many times. This chain connects TRBV12-3 or TRBV12-4 to TRBJ2-2; D unclear. Trimming shortened V by 1 base and J by 6 bases, and 9 bases separated the two germline ends. The CDR3 is 14 residues long. This CDR3 reads CASSLDSWPGELFF. The CDR3, as DNA: TGTGCCAGCAGTTTAGACAGTTGGCCCGGGGAGCTGTTTTTT.

This clonotype was seen at least ten times. The CDR3 coding sequence is TGCGCCAGCAGTGATGGCAGGCTTACCTACGAGCAGTACTTC. Protein sequence: CASSDGRLTYEQYF. This chain joins TRBV10-2 and TRBJ2-7; D is unclear. V lost 3 bases to trimming and J lost 2 bases, with 11 bases between them. Germline V gene lookup returns CDR1 WSHSY and CDR2 SAAADI. The CDR3 covers 14 residues.

This clonotype showed up just a few times. The gene calls are TRBV7-6 and TRBJ2-7; TRBD1 might be the D (6 bases). V was pared by 1 base and J by 4 bases, with 11 bases between. This CDR3 is built from 14 residues. The germline V gene has CDR1 SGHVS and CDR2 FNYEAQ. Here the CDR3 reads CASSLVRGGYEQYF. CDR3 sequence (DNA): TGTGCCAGCAGCTTAGTCAGAGGGGGTTACGAGCAGTACTTC.

This clonotype showed up just a few times. The V and J genes are TRBV28 and TRBJ1-2; maybe TRBD1 (6 bases). V was pared by 5 bases and J by 5 bases, with 12 bases between. This CDR3 contains 13 residues. Germline V gene data show CDR1 as MDHEN and CDR2 as SYDVKM. The CDR3 loop reads CASSQDRTYGYTF. The CDR3 DNA reads TGTGCCAGCAGTCAAGACAGGACTTATGGCTACACCTTC.

In this sample, this clonotype turned up many times. This chain uses TRBV7-8 with TRBJ1-5; 7 bases agree with TRBD1. The CDR3 runs to 15 residues. Per the germline V gene, CDR1 is SGHVS and CDR2 is FQNEAQ. With V trimmed by 5 bases and J by 6 bases, 10 bases remained unmatched. CDR3: CASSRTGVNGQPQHF. The CDR3 DNA sequence: TGTGCCAGCAGCCGCACAGGGGTAAATGGTCAGCCCCAGCATTTT.

This clonotype was seen repeatedly, ten times or more. This chain links TRBV4-3 with TRBJ2-1; TRBD2 aligns across 10 bases. Looked up from germline, CDR1 is LGHNA and CDR2 is YSLEER. The length of the CDR3 is 17 residues. Trimming at V came to 3 bases and at J to 8 bases, leaving 13 bases not matched to a gene. CDR3 protein: CASSHRRPSGRGDEQFF. The CDR3 DNA reads as TGCGCCAGCAGCCACCGCAGGCCTAGCGGGAGAGGTGATGAGCAGTTCTTC.

This clonotype was found a few times. This chain uses TRBV19 with TRBJ2-7; D is undetermined. Trimming removed 10 bases at V and 9 bases at J, with 16 bases between. The germline gives CDR1 LNHDA, CDR2 SQIVND (reference sequence). The CDR3 sequence is 11 residues long. The chain's CDR3 is CATTDSEVQYF. The CDR3 DNA reads TGTGCCACAACAGACTCCGAGGTGCAGTACTTC. Full variable domain (missing parts from reference TRBV19 and TRBJ2-7): DGGITQSPKYLFRKEGQNVTLSCEQNLNHDAMYWYRQDPGQGLRLIYYSQIVNDFQKGDIAEGYSVSREKKESFPLTVTSAQKNPTAFYLCATTDSEVQYFGPGTRLTVT.

This clonotype was counted ten times or more. The V and J genes are TRBV18 and TRBJ2-1; the match to TRBD2 covers 9 bases. Trimming cost V 3 bases and J 8 bases; bases outside gene matches: 11. The CDR3 length is 16 residues. Germline CDR1 is KGHSH and CDR2 is LQKENI. CDR3 bases: TGTGCCAGCTCACCCCAGGTAGCGGGAGTAGGGGATGAGCAGTTCTTC. This translates into CASSPQVAGVGDEQFF.

The chain's CDR3 is CASSSGTSRNEQYF. CDR3 coding DNA: TGCGCCAGCAGCTCGGGGACTAGTAGGAACGAGCAGTACTTC. This sequence joins TRBV5-1 and TRBJ2-7; 8 nucleotides line up with TRBD2. With 3 bases clipped from V and 5 bases from J, the junction kept 7 bases outside the gene matches. The CDR3 spans 14 residues. Germline CDR1 and CDR2: SGHRS and YFSETQ.

There are many counts of this clonotype. The chain employs TRBV12-3 or TRBV12-4 and TRBJ2-1, with a tentative D call TRBD2 (6 bases). Trimming shortened V by 5 bases and J by 15 bases, and 23 bases separated the two germline ends. This CDR3 has 14 residues. CDR3 residues: CASSPGLPGHRRFF. The CDR3 nucleotides read TGTGCCAGCAGTCCGGGACTTCCTGGCCATCGTCGGTTCTTC.

This clonotype was detected ten times or more. The chain has TRBV10-3 and TRBJ1-2; D is ambiguous. Trimming left V 0 bases short and J 4 bases short, with 6 bases between. This CDR3 has 13 amino acids. Germline values: CDR1 ENHRY, CDR2 SYGVKD. CDR3 in amino acids: CAISESRGYGYTF. In DNA, the CDR3 is TGTGCCATCAGTGAGTCCCGGGGCTATGGCTACACCTTC.

This clonotype was seen at least ten times. The chain employs TRBV13 and TRBJ2-5; 10 bases match TRBD2. The V gene end was trimmed by 3 bases and the J gene end by 4 bases; junction bases not matched to a gene: 2. In germline, CDR1 is PRHDT, CDR2 FYEKMQ (reference sequence). CDR3 size: 14 residues. The CDR3, as DNA: TGTGCCAGCAGCTTCAGGACTAGCGGAGAGACCCAGTACTTC. Residues: CASSFRTSGETQYF.

Comments on this clonotype: This may be a read error: a much more frequent sequence differs by one nucleotide. The chain combines TRBV3-1 with TRBJ1-4; possibly TRBD1 for D (5 bases). This CDR3 region has 14 residues. V dropped 4 bases and J dropped 8 bases, with 14 bases sitting between them. Germline V gene lookup returns CDR1 LGHDT and CDR2 YNNKEL (reference sequence). The CDR3 sequence is CASSLGSEGEKLFF. CDR3 DNA: TGTGCCAGCAGCCTGGGCTCCGAGGGGGAAAAACTGTTTTTT.

This clonotype was observed at least ten times. The chain is built from TRBV18 and TRBJ2-2, with D tentatively TRBD2 (6 bases). Germline loops: CDR1 KGHSH, CDR2 LQKENI. The CDR3 is made up of 15 amino acids. Trimming removed 3 bases from V and 6 bases from J, with 14 bases in between. CDR3 in DNA: TGTGCCAGCTCACCTGATGCGGGGATGTCCGGGGAGCTGTTTTTT. Its protein product is CASSPDAGMSGELFF. The variable domain in full, with the rest retrieved from reference TRBV18 and TRBJ2-2, is NAGVMQNPRHLVRRRGQEARLRCSPMKGHSHVYWYRQLPEEGLKFMVYLQKENIIDESGMPKERFSAEFPKEGPSILRIQQVVRGDSAAYFCASSPDAGMSGELFFGEGSRLTVL.

The rearrangement joins TRBV19 to TRBJ2-1; perhaps TRBD2 as D (6 bases). The ends were cut back, 7 bases at V and 5 bases at J, with 21 bases in the middle. The CDR3 is made up of 16 amino acids. Germline lookup yields CDR1 LNHDA and CDR2 SQIVND (reference sequence). CDR3 protein: CASTPGLRDGHNEQFF. The DNA for the CDR3 is TGTGCCAGTACCCCGGGACTGAGGGACGGGCACAATGAGCAGTTCTTC.

This clonotype was seen ten or more times. This rearrangement joins TRBV4-3 to TRBJ2-2, with a tentative D call TRBD1 (5 bases). In germline, CDR1 is LGHNA, CDR2 YSLEER. CDR3 length equals 18 residues. Trimming stripped 0 bases from V and 4 bases from J, with 18 bases between. The CDR3: CASSQEGVTGHRTGELFF. For the CDR3, the DNA is TGCGCCAGCAGCCAAGAAGGGGTTACTGGACACCGCACCGGGGAGCTGTTTTTT.

This clonotype was seen ten or more times. V usage is TRBV4-3 and J usage is TRBJ2-4; D perhaps matches TRBD1 (5 bases). Germline values: CDR1 LGHNA, CDR2 YSLEER. The CDR3 is 13 amino acids. With 1 base removed from V and 6 bases from J, the gap between germline ends came to 7 bases. The CDR3 DNA reads as TGCGCCAGCAGCCAAGGTCAGGGAAACATTCAGTACTTC. It is translated as CASSQGQGNIQYF.

About this clonotype itself: A read error may be the cause here, since a much bigger clone is one base away. Given the absence of the conserved phenylalanine or tryptophan at the CDR3 end, a read error is likely. The chain combines TRBV3-1 with TRBJ2-3; D gene unclear. The V and J ends lost 6 bases and 0 bases respectively, with 10 bases between them. In germline, CDR1 is LGHDT, CDR2 YNNKEL (reference sequence). The CDR3 extends over 14 amino acids. Here the CDR3 reads CASRPALSTDTQYS. The CDR3 DNA is TGTGCCAGCAGACCCGCCCTGAGCACAGATACGCAGTATTCT.

This clonotype was counted many times. This chain connects TRBV12-3 or TRBV12-4 to TRBJ2-7; 10 bases line up with TRBD1. The ends lost 6 bases at V and 2 bases at J; junction bases unmatched: 4. The CDR3 is made up of 14 amino acids. The chain's CDR3 is CASSRGQGAYEQYF. The DNA of the CDR3 is TGTGCCAGCAGCCGAGGACAGGGGGCCTACGAGCAGTACTTC.

In its sample, this clonotype was seen many times. The V and J genes are TRBV2 and TRBJ2-7, with D tentatively TRBD1 or TRBD2 (6 bases each). This CDR3 region has 12 residues. The V gene's germline CDR1 is SNHLY and CDR2 FYNNEI. Trimming took 11 bases from V and 7 from J, leaving 18 bases between them. The CDR3: CAGHREVGEQYF. The DNA for the CDR3 is TGTGCCGGGCACAGGGAGGTGGGGGAGCAGTACTTC. The variable domain in full, with the rest retrieved from reference TRBV2 and TRBJ2-7, is EPEVTQTPSHQVTQMGQEVILRCVPISNHLYFYWYRQILGQKVEFLVSFYNNEISEKSEIFDDQFSVERPDGSNFTLKIRSTKLEDSAMYFCAGHREVGEQYFGPGTRLTVT.

About this clonotype itself: This may stem from a read error, because a much larger clone lies one nucleotide away. In DNA, the CDR3 is TGTGCCACCAATGATACCATCAGTATAAATGAGCAGTTCTTC. It encodes CATNDTISINEQFF. This chain uses TRBV24-1 with TRBJ2-1; no reliable D call. The CDR3 totals 14 residues. Germline CDR1 and CDR2: KGHDR and SFDVKD.

This clonotype was observed many times. This chain uses TRBV20-1 with TRBJ1-5; D is uncertain. The CDR3 has 13 residues. V was shortened by 4 bases and J by 9 bases, with 16 bases between the two germline ends. Germline assignment: CDR1 DFQATT and CDR2 SNEGSKA (reference sequence). DNA of the CDR3: TGCAGTGCTATGAGCTCGCACGGCGGGCCCCAGCATTTT. Translating it yields CSAMSSHGGPQHF.

In its sample, this clonotype was seen many times. The V call is TRBV20-1, the J call TRBJ2-3, with D unclear. Germline-derived CDR1 and CDR2 are DFQATT and SNEGSKA (reference sequence). V dropped 1 base and J dropped 15 bases, with 5 bases sitting between them. The CDR3 length is 8 residues. The CDR3 coding sequence is TGCAGTGCTAGAGGTCGATATTTT. Translating it yields CSARGRYF.

This clonotype appeared many times. The chain uses TRBV5-1 and TRBJ1-2; 7 bases are a match to TRBD1. The trim removed 5 bases at V and 8 bases at J, leaving 12 bases unmatched. The CDR3 has 14 amino acids. Germline CDR1 and CDR2: SGHRS and YFSETQ. As DNA, the CDR3 is TGCGCCAGCAGTCAACAGACAGGGAGCGGAGGCTACACCTTC. Its protein product is CASSQQTGSGGYTF.